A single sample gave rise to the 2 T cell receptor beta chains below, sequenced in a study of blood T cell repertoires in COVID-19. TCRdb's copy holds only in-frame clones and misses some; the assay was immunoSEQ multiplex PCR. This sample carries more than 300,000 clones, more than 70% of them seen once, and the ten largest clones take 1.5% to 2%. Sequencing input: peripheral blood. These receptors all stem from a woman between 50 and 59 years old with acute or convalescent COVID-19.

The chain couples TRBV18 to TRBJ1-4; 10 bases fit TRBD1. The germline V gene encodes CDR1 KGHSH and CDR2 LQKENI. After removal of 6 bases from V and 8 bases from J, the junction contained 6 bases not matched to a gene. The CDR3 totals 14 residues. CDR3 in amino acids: CASSRGQGDEKLFF. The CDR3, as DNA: TGTGCCAGCTCTCGTGGACAGGGGGACGAAAAACTGTTTTTT.

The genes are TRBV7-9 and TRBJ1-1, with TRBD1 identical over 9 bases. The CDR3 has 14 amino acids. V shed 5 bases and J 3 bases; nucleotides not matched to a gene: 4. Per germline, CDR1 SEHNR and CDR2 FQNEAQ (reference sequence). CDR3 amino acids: CASSPRTGDTEAFF. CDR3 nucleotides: TGTGCCAGCAGCCCTAGGACAGGGGACACTGAAGCTTTCTTT.